Included here is one T cell receptor (beta chain) sequence, with context. Its antigen is as yet unknown. One end of the junction varies from germline; a read error may be responsible. The PCR made use of 60 Vbeta and 13 Jbeta primers. The method was immunoSEQ multiplex PCR; TCRdb's version includes in-frame clones alone and lacks a portion of them. The table shows around 170,000 clones, with around three quarters occurring only once. The data were taken from a study of cytomegalovirus exposure and HLA in healthy donors. Study conclusions and caveats: The authors later linked a missense DCLRE1C variant to TCR beta V- and J-gene trimming. Both high specificity and high sensitivity reportedly marked the classifier's diagnosis of cytomegalovirus status.

This CDR3 comprises 13 residues. The V gene's germline CDR1 is SSHAT and CDR2 FNYEAQ (reference sequence). The V gene is TRBV7-7, the J gene TRBJ2-5; the D is unclear. The sequence was obtained from a woman in her fifties or sixties in good health and CMV-seropositive. Sequencing was carried out using PBMCs. In nucleotides, the CDR3 is TGTGCTAGCAGCTACAGCCGCCAAGAGACCCAGTACTTC. This sequence encodes CASSYSRQETQYF.